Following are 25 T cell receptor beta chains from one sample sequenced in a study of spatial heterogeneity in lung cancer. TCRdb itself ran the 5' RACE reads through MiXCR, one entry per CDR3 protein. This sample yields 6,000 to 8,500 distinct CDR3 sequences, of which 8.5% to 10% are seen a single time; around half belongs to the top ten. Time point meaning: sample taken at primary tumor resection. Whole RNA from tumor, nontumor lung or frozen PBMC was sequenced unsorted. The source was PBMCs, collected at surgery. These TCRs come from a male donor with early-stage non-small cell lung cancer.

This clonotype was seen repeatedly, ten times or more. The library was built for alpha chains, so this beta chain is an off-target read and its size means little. The CDR3 loop reads CASNEGIMENTEAFF. The CDR3 DNA sequence: TGTGCCAGCAACGAGGGCATTATGGAGAACACTGAAGCTTTCTTT. This sequence joins TRBV6-2 or TRBV6-3 and TRBJ1-1, with D hard to call. Between the trimmed V and J ends, which lost 7 bases and 1 base, there was a span of 16 bases. The CDR3 runs 15 residues. The germline CDR1 and CDR2 sequences are MNHEY and SVGEGT.

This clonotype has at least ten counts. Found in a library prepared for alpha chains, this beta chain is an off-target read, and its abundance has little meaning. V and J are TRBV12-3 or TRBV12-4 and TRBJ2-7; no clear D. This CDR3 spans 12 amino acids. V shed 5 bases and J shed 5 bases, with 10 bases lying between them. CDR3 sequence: CASSPLGNEQYF. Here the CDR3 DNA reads TGTGCCAGCAGTCCCCTGGGGAACGAGCAGTACTTC.

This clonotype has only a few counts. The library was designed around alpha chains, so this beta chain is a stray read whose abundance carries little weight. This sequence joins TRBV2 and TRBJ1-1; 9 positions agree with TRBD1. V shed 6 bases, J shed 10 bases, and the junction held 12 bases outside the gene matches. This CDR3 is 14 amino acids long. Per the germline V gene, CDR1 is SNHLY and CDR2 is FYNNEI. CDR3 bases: TGTGCCAGCAGCGTACAGGGGGCCGCGTCCGGAGCTTTCTTT. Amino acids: CASSVQGAASGAFF.

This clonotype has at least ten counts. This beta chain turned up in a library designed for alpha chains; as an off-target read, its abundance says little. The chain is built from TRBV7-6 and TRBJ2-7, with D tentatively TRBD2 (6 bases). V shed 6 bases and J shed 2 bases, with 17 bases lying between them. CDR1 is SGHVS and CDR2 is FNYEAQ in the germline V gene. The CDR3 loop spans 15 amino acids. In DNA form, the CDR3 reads TGTGCCAGCAGTTCCGGGGACTTGCCCCCCTACGAGCAGTACTTC. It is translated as CASSSGDLPPYEQYF.

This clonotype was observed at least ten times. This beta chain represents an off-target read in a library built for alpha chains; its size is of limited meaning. For the CDR3, the DNA is TGTGCCACCAGTGGTTCGGTGGTCGACTCTGAAGCTTTCTTT. Translating it yields CATSGSVVDSEAFF. This chain joins TRBV24-1 and TRBJ1-1; no clear D gene. Looked up from germline, CDR1 is KGHDR and CDR2 is SFDVKD. The CDR3 has 14 residues. V lost 5 bases to trimming and J lost 6 bases, with 15 bases between them.

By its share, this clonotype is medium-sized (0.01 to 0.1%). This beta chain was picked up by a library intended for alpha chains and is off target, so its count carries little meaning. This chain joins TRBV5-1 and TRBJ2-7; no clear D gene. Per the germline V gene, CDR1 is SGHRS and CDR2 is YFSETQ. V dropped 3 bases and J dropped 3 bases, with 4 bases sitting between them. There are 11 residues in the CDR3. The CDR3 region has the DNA TGCGCCAGCAGCTCCCACTACGAGCAGTACTTC. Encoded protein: CASSSHYEQYF.

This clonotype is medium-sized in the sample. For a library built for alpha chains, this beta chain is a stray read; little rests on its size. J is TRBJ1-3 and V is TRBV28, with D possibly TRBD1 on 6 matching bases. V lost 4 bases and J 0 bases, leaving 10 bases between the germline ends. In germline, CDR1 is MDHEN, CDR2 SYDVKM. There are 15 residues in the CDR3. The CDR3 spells CASSSGQTSGNTIYF. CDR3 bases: TGTGCCAGCAGTTCTGGACAGACCTCTGGAAACACCATATATTTT.

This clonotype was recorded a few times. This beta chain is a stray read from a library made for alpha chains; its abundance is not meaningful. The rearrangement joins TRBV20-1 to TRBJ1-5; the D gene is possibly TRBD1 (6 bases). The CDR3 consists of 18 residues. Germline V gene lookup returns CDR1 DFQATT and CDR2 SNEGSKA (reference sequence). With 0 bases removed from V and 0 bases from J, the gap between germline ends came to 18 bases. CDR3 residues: CSAREERTGTLSNQPQHF. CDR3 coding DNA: TGCAGTGCTAGAGAAGAAAGAACCGGGACACTTAGCAATCAGCCCCAGCATTTT.

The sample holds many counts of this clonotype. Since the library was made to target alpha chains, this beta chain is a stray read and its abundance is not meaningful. This CDR3 is CSASPGLWETQYF. Here the CDR3 DNA reads TGCAGTGCTAGTCCGGGTCTGTGGGAGACCCAGTACTTC. The V call is TRBV20-1, the J call TRBJ2-5, with D uncertain. Trimming took off 3 bases at V and 5 bases at J, with 13 bases between the two ends. Germline V CDR1 and CDR2: DFQATT, SNEGSKA (reference sequence). CDR3 length equals 13 residues.

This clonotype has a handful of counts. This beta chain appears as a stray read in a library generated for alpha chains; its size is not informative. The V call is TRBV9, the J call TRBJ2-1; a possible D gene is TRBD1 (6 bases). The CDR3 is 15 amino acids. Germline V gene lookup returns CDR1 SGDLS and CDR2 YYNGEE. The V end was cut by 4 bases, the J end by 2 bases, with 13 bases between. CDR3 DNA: TGTGCCAGCAGCCCACAGGGAGTGCCCTACAATGAGCAGTTCTTC. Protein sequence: CASSPQGVPYNEQFF.

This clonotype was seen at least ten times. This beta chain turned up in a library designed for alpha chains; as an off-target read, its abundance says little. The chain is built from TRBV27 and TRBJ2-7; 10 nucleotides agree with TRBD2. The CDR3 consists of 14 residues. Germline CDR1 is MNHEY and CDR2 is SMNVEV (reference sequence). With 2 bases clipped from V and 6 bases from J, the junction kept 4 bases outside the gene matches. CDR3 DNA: TGTGCCAGCAGTTTAGGCGCTAGCGGGAGCGAGCAGTACTTC. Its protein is CASSLGASGSEQYF.

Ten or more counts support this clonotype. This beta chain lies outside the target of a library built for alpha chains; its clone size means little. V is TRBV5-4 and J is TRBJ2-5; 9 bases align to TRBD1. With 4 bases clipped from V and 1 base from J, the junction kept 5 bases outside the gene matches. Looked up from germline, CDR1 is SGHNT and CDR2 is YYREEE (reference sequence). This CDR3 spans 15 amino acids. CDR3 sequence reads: CASSNNRGLQETQYF. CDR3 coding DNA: TGTGCCAGCAGCAACAACAGGGGGCTCCAAGAGACCCAGTACTTC. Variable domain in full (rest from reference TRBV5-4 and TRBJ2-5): ETGVTQSPTHLIKTRGQQVTLRCSSQSGHNTVSWYQQALGQGPQFIFQYYREEENGRGNFPPRFSGLQFPNYSSELNVNALELDDSALYLCASSNNRGLQETQYFGPGTRLLVL.

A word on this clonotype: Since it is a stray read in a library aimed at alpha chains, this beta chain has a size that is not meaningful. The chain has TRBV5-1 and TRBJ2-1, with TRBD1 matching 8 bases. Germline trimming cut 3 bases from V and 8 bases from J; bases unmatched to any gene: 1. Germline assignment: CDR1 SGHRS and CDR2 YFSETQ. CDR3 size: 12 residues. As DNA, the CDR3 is TGCGCCAGCAGCTCGGACAGGGATGAGCAGTTCTTC. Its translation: CASSSDRDEQFF.

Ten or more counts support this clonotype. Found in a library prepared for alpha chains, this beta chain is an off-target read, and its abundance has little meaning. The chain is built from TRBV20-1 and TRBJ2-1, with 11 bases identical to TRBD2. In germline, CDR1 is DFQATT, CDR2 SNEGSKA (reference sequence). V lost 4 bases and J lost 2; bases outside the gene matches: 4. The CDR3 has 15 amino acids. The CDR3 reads CSATGTSGTYNEQFF. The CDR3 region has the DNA TGCAGTGCTACCGGGACTAGCGGTACCTACAATGAGCAGTTCTTC.

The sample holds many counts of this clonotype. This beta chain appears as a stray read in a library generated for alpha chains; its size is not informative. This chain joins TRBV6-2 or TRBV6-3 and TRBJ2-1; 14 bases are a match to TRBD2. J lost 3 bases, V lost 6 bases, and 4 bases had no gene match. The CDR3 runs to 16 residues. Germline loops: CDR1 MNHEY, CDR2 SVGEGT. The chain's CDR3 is CASRSGLAGVYNEQFF. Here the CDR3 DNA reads TGTGCCAGCAGATCGGGACTAGCGGGAGTCTACAATGAGCAGTTCTTC.

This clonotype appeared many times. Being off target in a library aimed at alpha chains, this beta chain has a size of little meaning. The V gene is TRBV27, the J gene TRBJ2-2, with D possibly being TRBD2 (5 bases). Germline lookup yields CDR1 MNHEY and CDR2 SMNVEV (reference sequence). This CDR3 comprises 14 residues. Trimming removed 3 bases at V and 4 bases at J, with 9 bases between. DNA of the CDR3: TGTGCCAGCAGTTTGGGAGCGGCCACCGGGGAGCTGTTTTTT. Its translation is CASSLGAATGELFF.

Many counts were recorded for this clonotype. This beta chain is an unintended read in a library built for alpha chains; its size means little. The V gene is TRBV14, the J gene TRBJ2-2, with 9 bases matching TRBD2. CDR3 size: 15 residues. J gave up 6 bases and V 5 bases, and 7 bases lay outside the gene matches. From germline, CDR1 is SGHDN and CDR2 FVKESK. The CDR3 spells CASSIGTSSAGELFF. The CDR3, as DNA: TGTGCCAGCAGCATCGGGACTAGCTCGGCCGGGGAGCTGTTTTTT.

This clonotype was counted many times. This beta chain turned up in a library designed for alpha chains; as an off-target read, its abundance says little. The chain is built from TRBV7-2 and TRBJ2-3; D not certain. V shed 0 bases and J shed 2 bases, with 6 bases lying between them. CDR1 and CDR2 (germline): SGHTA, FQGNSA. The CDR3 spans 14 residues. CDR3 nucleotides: TGTGCCAGCAGCTTAGCTGCTTTCACAGATACGCAGTATTTT. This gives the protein CASSLAAFTDTQYF.

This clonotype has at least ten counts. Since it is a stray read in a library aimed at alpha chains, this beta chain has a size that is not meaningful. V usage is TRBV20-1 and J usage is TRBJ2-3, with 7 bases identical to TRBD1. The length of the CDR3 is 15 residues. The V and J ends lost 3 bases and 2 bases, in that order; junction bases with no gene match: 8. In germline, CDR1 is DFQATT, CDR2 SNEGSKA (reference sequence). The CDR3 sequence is CSASATGLNTDTQYF. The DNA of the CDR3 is TGCAGTGCTAGCGCGACAGGGCTTAACACAGATACGCAGTATTTT.

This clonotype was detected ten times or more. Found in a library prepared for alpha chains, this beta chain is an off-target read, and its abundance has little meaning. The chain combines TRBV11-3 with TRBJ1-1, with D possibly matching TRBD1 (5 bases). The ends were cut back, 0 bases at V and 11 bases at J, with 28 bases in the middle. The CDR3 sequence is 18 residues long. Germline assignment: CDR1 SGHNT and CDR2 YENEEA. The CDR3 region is CASSLDLGRWGFPPLAFF. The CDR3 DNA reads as TGTGCCAGCAGCTTAGATCTTGGGAGATGGGGGTTTCCCCCCTTGGCTTTCTTT.

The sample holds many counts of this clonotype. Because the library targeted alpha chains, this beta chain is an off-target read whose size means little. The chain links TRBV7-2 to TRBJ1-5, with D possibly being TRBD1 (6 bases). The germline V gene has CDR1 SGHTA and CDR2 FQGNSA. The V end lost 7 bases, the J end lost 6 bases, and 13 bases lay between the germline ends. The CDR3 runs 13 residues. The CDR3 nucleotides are TGTGCCAGCACACAGGGCTACGGTCAGCCCCAGCATTTT. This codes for CASTQGYGQPQHF.

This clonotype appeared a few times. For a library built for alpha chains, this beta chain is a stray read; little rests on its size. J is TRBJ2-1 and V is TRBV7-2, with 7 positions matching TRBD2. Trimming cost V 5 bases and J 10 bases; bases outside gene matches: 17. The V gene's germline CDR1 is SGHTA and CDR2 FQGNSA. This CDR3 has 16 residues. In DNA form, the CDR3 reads TGTGCCAGCAGCCACCCCCGCGGGGGAGGGTTACGGGAGCAGTTCTTC. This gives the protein CASSHPRGGGLREQFF. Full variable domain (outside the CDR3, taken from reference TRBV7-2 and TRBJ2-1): GAGVSQSPSNKVTEKGKDVELRCDPISGHTALYWYRQSLGQGLEFLIYFQGNSAPDKSGLPSDRFSAERTGGSVSTLTIQRTQQEDSAVYLCASSHPRGGGLREQFFGPGTRLTVL.

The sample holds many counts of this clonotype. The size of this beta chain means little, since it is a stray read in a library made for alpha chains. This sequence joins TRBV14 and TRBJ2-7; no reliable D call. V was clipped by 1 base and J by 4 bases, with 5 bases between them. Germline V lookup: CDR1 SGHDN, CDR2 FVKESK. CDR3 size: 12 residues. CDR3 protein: CASSQVGYEQYF. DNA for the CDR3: TGTGCCAGCAGCCAAGTCGGGTACGAGCAGTACTTC.

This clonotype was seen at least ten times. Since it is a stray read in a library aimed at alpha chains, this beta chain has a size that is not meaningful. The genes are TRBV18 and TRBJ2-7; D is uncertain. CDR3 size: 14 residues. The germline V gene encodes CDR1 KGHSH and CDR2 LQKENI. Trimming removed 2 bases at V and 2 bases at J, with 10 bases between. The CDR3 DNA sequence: TGTGCCAGCTCACCAAGCTTTAGTCCCTACGAGCAGTACTTC. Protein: CASSPSFSPYEQYF.

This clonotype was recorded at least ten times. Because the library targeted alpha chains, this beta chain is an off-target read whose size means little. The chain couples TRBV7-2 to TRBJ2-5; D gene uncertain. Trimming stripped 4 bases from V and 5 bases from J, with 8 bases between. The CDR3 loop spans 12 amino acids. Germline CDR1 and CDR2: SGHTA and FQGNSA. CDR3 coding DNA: TGTGCCAGCAGCTCCGGGTTGGAGACCCAGTACTTC. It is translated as CASSSGLETQYF. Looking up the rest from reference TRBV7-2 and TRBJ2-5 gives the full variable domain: GAGVSQSPSNKVTEKGKDVELRCDPISGHTALYWYRQSLGQGLEFLIYFQGNSAPDKSGLPSDRFSAERTGGSVSTLTIQRTQQEDSAVYLCASSSGLETQYFGPGTRLLVL.